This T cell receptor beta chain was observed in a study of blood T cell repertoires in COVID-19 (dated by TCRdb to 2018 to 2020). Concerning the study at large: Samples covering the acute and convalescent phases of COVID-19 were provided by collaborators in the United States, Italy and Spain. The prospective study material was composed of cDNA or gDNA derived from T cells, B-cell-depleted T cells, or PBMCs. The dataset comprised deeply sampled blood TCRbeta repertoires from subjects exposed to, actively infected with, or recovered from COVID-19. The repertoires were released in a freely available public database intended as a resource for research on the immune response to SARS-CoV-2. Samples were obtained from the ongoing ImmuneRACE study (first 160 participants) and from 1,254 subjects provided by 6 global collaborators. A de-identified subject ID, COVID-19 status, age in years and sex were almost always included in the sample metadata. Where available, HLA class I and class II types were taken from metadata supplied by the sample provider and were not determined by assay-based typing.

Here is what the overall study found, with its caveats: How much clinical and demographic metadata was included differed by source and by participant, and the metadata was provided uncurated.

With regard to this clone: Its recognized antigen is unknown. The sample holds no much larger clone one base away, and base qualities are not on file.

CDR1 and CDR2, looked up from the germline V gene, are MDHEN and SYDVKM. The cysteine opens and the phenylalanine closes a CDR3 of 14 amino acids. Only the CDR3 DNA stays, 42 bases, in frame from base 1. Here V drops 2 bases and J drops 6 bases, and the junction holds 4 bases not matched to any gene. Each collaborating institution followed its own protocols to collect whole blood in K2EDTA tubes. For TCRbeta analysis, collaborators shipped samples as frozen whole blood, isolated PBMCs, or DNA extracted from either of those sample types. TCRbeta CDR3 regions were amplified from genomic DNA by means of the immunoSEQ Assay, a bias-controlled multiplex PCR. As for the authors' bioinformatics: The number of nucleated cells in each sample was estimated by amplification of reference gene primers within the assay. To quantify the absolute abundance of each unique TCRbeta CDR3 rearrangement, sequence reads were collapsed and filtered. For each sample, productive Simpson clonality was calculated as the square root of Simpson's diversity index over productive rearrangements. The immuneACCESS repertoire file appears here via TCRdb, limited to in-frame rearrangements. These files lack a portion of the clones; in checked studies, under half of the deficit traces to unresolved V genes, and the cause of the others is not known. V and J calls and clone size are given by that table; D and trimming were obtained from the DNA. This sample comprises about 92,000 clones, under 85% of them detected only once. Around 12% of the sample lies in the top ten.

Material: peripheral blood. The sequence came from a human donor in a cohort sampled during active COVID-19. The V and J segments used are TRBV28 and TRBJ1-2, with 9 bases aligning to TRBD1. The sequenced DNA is TGTGCCAGCAGTTTACCGGACAGGGGCAATGGCTACACCTTC. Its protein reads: CASSLPDRGNGYTF.